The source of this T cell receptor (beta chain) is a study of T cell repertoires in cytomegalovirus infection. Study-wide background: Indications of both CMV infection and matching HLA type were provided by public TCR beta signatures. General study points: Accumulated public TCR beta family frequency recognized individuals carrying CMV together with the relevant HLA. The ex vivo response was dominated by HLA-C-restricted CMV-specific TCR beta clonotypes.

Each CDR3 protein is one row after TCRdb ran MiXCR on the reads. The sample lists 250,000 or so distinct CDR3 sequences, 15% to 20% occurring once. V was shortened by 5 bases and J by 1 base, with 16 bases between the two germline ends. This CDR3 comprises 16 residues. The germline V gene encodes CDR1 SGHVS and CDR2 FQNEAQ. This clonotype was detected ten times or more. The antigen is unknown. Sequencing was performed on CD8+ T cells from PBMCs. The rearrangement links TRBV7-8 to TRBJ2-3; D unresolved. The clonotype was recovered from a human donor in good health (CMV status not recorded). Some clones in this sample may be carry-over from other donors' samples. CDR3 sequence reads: CASSPQALSGTDTQYF. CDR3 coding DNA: TGTGCCAGCAGCCCTCAAGCTCTCAGTGGCACAGATACGCAGTATTTT.